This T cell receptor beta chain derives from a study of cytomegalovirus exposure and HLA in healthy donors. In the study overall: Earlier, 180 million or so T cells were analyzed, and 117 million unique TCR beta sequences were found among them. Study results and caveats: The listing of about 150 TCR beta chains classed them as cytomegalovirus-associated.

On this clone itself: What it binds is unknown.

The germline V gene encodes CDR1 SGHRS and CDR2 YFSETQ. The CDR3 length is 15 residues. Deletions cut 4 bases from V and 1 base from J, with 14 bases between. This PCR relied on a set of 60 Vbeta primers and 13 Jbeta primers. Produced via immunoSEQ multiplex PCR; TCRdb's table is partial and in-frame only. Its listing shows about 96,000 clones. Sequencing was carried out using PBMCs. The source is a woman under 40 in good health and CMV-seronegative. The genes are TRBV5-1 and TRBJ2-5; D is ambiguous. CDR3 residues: CASSRNPGAQETQYF. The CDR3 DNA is TGCGCCAGCAGCCGGAACCCGGGTGCCCAAGAGACCCAGTACTTC.